This record concerns one T cell receptor beta chain sequence. With 2 bases clipped from V and 1 base from J, the junction kept 4 bases outside the gene matches. From germline, CDR1 is MGHDK and CDR2 SYGVNS. The CDR3 runs 16 residues. These data originate in a study of control samples from healthy donors and cancer patients. Clones were sequenced by immunoSEQ multiplex PCR, and TCRdb holds only the in-frame ones, with some missing. The sample includes fewer than 110,000 clones, about 89% of them seen just once. The chain is built from TRBV25-1 and TRBJ2-2; 7 bases fit TRBD1. The sample comprised PBMCs. The clonotype was recovered from a man aged 60 to 69 with lung cancer. The CDR3 nucleotides read TGTGCCAGCAGTGAAACGGGACAGATGAACACCGGGGAGCTGTTTTTT. Its translation is CASSETGQMNTGELFF.